One sample yielded the 14 T cell receptor beta chains listed below, sequenced in a study of T cells in Graves' hyperthyroidism and ophthalmopathy. Using RNA transcripts as the source, TCR beta CDR3 regions were amplified. The HTBI primer set served for first-round RT-PCR of the TCR CDR3. TCRdb processed the multiplex PCR reads anew with MiXCR; each CDR3 protein has one entry. The sample records around 370,000 distinct CDR3 sequences, around 18% being singletons. Sequencing was carried out using blood. All receptors come from a man between 18 and 29 years old with Graves' ophthalmopathy.

This clonotype was recorded at least ten times. CDR3 DNA: TGTGCCAGCAGTGAAGAGACTGGGGGCCGACAAGAGACCCAGTACTTC. Residues: CASSEETGGRQETQYF. The gene calls are TRBV2 and TRBJ2-5; a possible D gene is TRBD1 (6 bases). Germline values: CDR1 SNHLY, CDR2 FYNNEI. The CDR3 contains 16 residues. V was shortened by 1 base and J by 2 bases, with 14 bases between the two germline ends.

This clonotype occurred many times. The rearrangement links TRBV6-2 or TRBV6-3 to TRBJ1-1, with no clear D. The CDR3 loop spans 15 amino acids. V lost 6 bases to trimming and J lost 3 bases, with 17 bases between them. Germline assignment: CDR1 MNHEY and CDR2 SVGEGT. CDR3 nucleotides: TGTGCCAGCAGCGAAATGTGGGTTTACGACACTGAAGCTTTCTTT. It encodes CASSEMWVYDTEAFF.

This clonotype appeared a few times. This chain uses TRBV7-2 with TRBJ2-3; a weak D match, TRBD2 (6 bases). The CDR3 runs to 20 residues. In germline, CDR1 is SGHTA, CDR2 FQGNSA. The V and J ends lost 4 bases and 0 bases respectively, with 26 bases between them. This CDR3 reads CASSSEVGGLLAWSTDTQYF. CDR3 nucleotide sequence: TGTGCCAGCAGCTCAGAGGTGGGGGGACTCCTAGCGTGGAGCACAGATACGCAGTATTTT. Full variable domain (missing parts from reference TRBV7-2 and TRBJ2-3): GAGVSQSPSNKVTEKGKDVELRCDPISGHTALYWYRQSLGQGLEFLIYFQGNSAPDKSGLPSDRFSAERTGGSVSTLTIQRTQQEDSAVYLCASSSEVGGLLAWSTDTQYFGPGTRLTVL.

The CDR3 loop is CASGTGSDTGELFF. CDR3 coding DNA: TGTGCCAGCGGGACAGGGAGTGACACCGGGGAGCTGTTTTTT. The rearrangement joins TRBV5-5 to TRBJ2-2; the match to TRBD1 covers 9 bases. The CDR3 totals 14 residues. The germline CDR1 and CDR2 sequences are SGHKS and YYEKEE (reference sequence). The ends lost 7 bases at V and 3 bases at J; junction bases unmatched: 4.

This clonotype was seen ten or more times. This sequence joins TRBV6-5 and TRBJ2-3, with D tentatively TRBD1 or TRBD2 (6 bases each). This CDR3 is 15 amino acids long. From germline, CDR1 is MNHEY and CDR2 SVGAGI. Trimming removed 6 bases from V and 5 bases from J, with 18 bases in between. This chain's CDR3 is CASSPPPGAGDTQYF. In DNA, the CDR3 is TGTGCCAGCAGCCCCCCCCCGGGGGCCGGAGATACGCAGTATTTT.

This clonotype was seen many times. The genes are TRBV29-1 and TRBJ2-7; 7 bases line up with TRBD1. This CDR3 has 14 amino acids. The germline CDR1 and CDR2 sequences are SQVTM and ANQGSEA. After removal of 1 base from V and 0 bases from J, the junction contained 3 bases not matched to a gene. CDR3 in amino acids: CSVEAGTDSYEQYF. The CDR3 DNA sequence: TGCAGCGTTGAAGCAGGGACAGACTCCTACGAGCAGTACTTC.

This clonotype has only a few counts. The V gene is TRBV5-8, the J gene TRBJ1-2; D unclear. CDR1 and CDR2 (germline): SGHTS, YDEGEE. There are 12 residues in the CDR3. V lost 0 bases and J lost 8, with 8 bases in between. The CDR3 sequence is CASSLGRWGYTF. The CDR3 nucleotides are TGTGCCAGCAGCTTGGGGAGATGGGGCTACACCTTC.

This clonotype was counted between two and nine times. The chain has TRBV5-1 and TRBJ2-2; tentative D call: TRBD2 (5 bases). Germline V gene lookup returns CDR1 SGHRS and CDR2 YFSETQ. The CDR3 runs 17 residues. Trimming removed 4 bases at V and 2 bases at J, with 18 bases between. For the CDR3, the DNA is TGCGCCAGCAGCCAACGTTCGGGAAGAATTAACACCGGGGAGCTGTTTTTT. Encoded protein: CASSQRSGRINTGELFF.

This clonotype was seen repeatedly, ten times or more. Here the CDR3 reads CASSYGTSGGTYEQYF. CDR3 DNA: TGTGCCAGCAGTTACGGCACTAGCGGGGGGACCTACGAGCAGTACTTC. The chain uses TRBV6-5 and TRBJ2-7, with TRBD2 identical over 12 bases. The CDR3 contains 16 residues. After removal of 2 bases from V and 2 bases from J, the junction contained 4 bases not matched to a gene. Germline V CDR1 and CDR2: MNHEY, SVGAGI.

This clonotype was seen only a few times. In DNA, the CDR3 is TGTGCCAGCAGCGTAGATCCGGGCACCGGGGAGCTGTTTTTT. This gives the protein CASSVDPGTGELFF. J is TRBJ2-2 and V is TRBV9; D is unclear. CDR1 and CDR2 (germline): SGDLS, YYNGEE. Trimming removed 0 bases at V and 4 bases at J, with 7 bases between. This CDR3 has 14 residues.

This clonotype has ten or more counts. This chain joins TRBV11-2 and TRBJ2-2, with D possibly matching TRBD2 (6 bases). Trimming removed 3 bases from V and 2 bases from J, with 13 bases in between. Germline V gene lookup returns CDR1 SGHAT and CDR2 FQNNGV. The CDR3 is 16 amino acids. Here the CDR3 reads CASSFLLGGNTGELFF. CDR3 DNA: TGTGCCAGCAGCTTCCTGTTGGGAGGCAACACCGGGGAGCTGTTTTTT. The whole variable domain, remainder taken from reference TRBV11-2 and TRBJ2-2, is EAGVAQSPRYKIIEKRQSVAFWCNPISGHATLYWYQQILGQGPKLLIQFQNNGVVDDSQLPKDRFSAERLKGVDSTLKIQPAKLEDSAVYLCASSFLLGGNTGELFFGEGSRLTVL.

This clonotype was recorded at least ten times. The V call is TRBV18, the J call TRBJ2-5; D uncertain. The germline gives CDR1 KGHSH, CDR2 LQKENI. This CDR3 has 13 amino acids. V lost 8 bases and J lost 1, with 11 bases in between. The CDR3 DNA reads as TGTGCCAGCACCACAGACACCCAAGAGACCCAGTACTTC. This encodes CASTTDTQETQYF.

V gene TRBV19 combines with J gene TRBJ2-7; D might be TRBD1 or TRBD2, each matching 5 bases. The CDR3 consists of 14 residues. Germline CDR1 LNHDA, CDR2 SQIVND (reference sequence). V lost 3 bases to trimming and J lost 1 base, with 10 bases between them. CDR3 amino acids: CASSIGAVSYEQYF. DNA of the CDR3: TGTGCCAGTAGTATCGGGGCAGTATCCTACGAGCAGTACTTC.

This clonotype was detected only a few times. DNA of the CDR3: TGTGCCAGCAGCTTAAGCGGGGGGTCTAATGAGCAGTTCTTC. As protein: CASSLSGGSNEQFF. The V gene is TRBV5-6, the J gene TRBJ2-1; 9 bases are a match to TRBD2. V shed 2 bases and J 7 bases; nucleotides not matched to a gene: 4. CDR1 SGHDT and CDR2 YYEEEE come from the germline V gene. The CDR3 sequence is 14 residues long.